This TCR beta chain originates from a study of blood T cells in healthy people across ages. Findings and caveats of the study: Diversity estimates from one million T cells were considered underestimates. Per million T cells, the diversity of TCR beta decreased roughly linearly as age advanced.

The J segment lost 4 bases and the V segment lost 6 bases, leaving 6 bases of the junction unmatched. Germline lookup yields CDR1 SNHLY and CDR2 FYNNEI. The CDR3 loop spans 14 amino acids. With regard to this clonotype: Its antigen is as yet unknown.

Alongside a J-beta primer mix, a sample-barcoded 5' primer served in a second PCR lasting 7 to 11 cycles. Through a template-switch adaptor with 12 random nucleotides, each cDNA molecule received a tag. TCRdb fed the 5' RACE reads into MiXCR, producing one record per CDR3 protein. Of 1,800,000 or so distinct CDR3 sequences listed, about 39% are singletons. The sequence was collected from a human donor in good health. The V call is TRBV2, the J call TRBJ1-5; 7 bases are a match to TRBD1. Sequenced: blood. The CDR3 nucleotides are TGTGCCAGCAGCCGGGACAGCCAAAATCAGCCCCAGCATTTT. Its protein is CASSRDSQNQPQHF.